This entry is about one T cell receptor beta chain. Its antigen is unidentified. The PCR was carried out with 60 Vbeta primers and 13 Jbeta primers. Libraries were prepared by immunoSEQ multiplex PCR; TCRdb keeps only in-frame clonotypes and omits some of them. Of roughly 110,000 clones in the sample, roughly 80% were seen once. The data were obtained in a study of cytomegalovirus exposure and HLA in healthy donors. Study-wide results and limits: Looking again later, the authors saw that most CMV-associated TCR beta chains seemed HLA-restricted.

The length of the CDR3 is 15 residues. V was shortened by 0 bases and J by 10 bases, with 13 bases between the two germline ends. In germline, CDR1 is MGHRA, CDR2 YSYEKL. This sequence originates from a man between 40 and 49 years old in good health and CMV-seronegative. This rearrangement joins TRBV4-1 to TRBJ1-6; tentatively, D is TRBD1 (5 bases). Sample: PBMCs. The CDR3 bases are TGCGCCAGCAGCCAAGATTCGGCGGGACGCTCACCCCTCCACTTT. It encodes CASSQDSAGRSPLHF.